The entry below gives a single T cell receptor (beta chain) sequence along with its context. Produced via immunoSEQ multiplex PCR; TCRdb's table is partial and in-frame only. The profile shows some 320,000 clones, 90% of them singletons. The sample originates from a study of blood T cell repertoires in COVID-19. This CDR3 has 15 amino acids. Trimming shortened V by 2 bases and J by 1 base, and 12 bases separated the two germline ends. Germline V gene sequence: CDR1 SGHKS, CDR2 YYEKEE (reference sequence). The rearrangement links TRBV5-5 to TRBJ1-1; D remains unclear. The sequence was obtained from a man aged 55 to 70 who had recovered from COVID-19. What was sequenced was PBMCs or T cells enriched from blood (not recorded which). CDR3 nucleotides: TGTGCCAGCAGCTTCTGGGCCAGTACGAACACTGAAGCTTTCTTT. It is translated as CASSFWASTNTEAFF.